This T cell receptor (beta chain) was documented in a study of OX40 agonist ivuxolimab in advanced cancers. Turning to the study itself: Enrolled patients in dose escalation had cancers that were hepatocellular carcinoma, melanoma, renal cell or head and neck cancer. Three patients, one with hepatocellular carcinoma and two with cutaneous melanoma, achieved partial responses.

Sequencing used immunoSEQ multiplex PCR; TCRdb keeps in-frame clones, though not all of them. The table shows about 83,000 clones, with roughly 84% occurring only once. Germline CDR1 SGHDT, CDR2 YYEEEE. Trimming left V 2 bases short and J 3 bases short, with 9 bases between. CDR3 length equals 13 residues. This chain uses TRBV5-6 with TRBJ2-7, with D perhaps TRBD1 (5 bases). This TCR derives from an adult with an advanced solid tumor such as melanoma, head and neck, liver or kidney cancer. This sample comprised CD4+ or CD8+ T cells sorted from blood, obtained in a trial of the OX40 agonist ivuxolimab. Here the CDR3 DNA reads TGTGCCAGCAGCTTTGGGGCGGACTACGAGCAGTACTTC. Translation: CASSFGADYEQYF.